This T cell receptor beta chain was identified during a study of cytomegalovirus exposure and HLA in healthy donors. Overall study results and limits: HLA restriction was apparent for most CMV-associated TCR beta chains in a later analysis. The study designated 150 to 200 TCR beta chains cytomegalovirus-associated.

Primers included in the PCR were 60 Vbeta and 13 Jbeta primers. The protocol was immunoSEQ multiplex PCR, while the TCRdb copy is restricted to in-frame clones and leaves out a portion. The table shows 65,000 or so clones, with approximately 60% occurring only once. A word on this clone: Its specificity is not known.

The CDR3 runs to 15 residues. Trimming cost V 8 bases and J 7 bases; bases outside gene matches: 8. Germline assignment: CDR1 MNHEY and CDR2 SVGAGI. Specimen: PBMCs. This receptor was taken from a man aged 30-40 years in good health and CMV-seronegative. V usage is TRBV6-5 and J usage is TRBJ1-6; 10 bases are shared with TRBD1. The CDR3 sequence: CASCSGTGVNSPLHF. The CDR3 bases are TGTGCCAGCTGTTCCGGGACAGGGGTAAATTCACCCCTCCACTTT.